What follows describes a single T cell receptor beta chain. Its cognate antigen has yet to be identified. Base quality data are lacking; no much larger clone is found one base away. Libraries were made using the immunoSEQ multiplex PCR assay. The immuneACCESS repertoire file appears here via TCRdb, limited to in-frame rearrangements. These files lack a portion of the clones; in checked studies, under half of the deficit traces to unresolved V genes, and the cause of the others is not known. The sample contains about 23,000 clones, 80% to 90% of them found a single time. Roughly 9% of the sample is taken by the ten largest. Sample treatment or condition, as interpreted from the label and publication: preoperative locoregional IRX-2 cytokine immunotherapy. The samples were obtained from a phase Ib study in which preoperative, locoregional IRX-2 cytokine immunotherapy intended to prime immune responses was tested. The donors were early-stage breast cancer patients who were given IRX-2 prior to surgery.

This entry belongs to a study of preoperative IRX-2 immunotherapy in early breast cancer (dated by TCRdb to between 2018 and 2021). CDR3 length: 15 amino acids, cysteine to phenylalanine. The only DNA kept is the CDR3, 45 bases in frame from the first base. Relative to germline, V is missing 6 bases and J is missing 1 base, with 6 bases of the junction outside any gene match. The germline V gene provides CDR1 MGHRA and CDR2 YSYEKL. The TCR was taken from a human donor with breast cancer. The sequence joins TRBV4-1 to TRBJ2-5, and 9 junctional nucleotides match TRBD1. Sequenced here: tumor tissue, sampled after IRX-2 immunotherapy. The DNA sequence reads TGCGCCAGCAGTTTTCCGGGACAGGGCCAAGAGACCCAGTACTTC. This sequence encodes CASSFPGQGQETQYF.